The T cell receptor beta chain described here comes from a study of blood T cell repertoires in COVID-19. Study context: Sample material is recorded as cDNA or gDNA derived from T cells, B-cell-depleted T cells, or PBMCs.

The germline V gene has CDR1 LNHDA and CDR2 SQIVND (reference sequence). The CDR3 has 13 amino acids. V shed 6 bases and J shed 5 bases, with 10 bases lying between them. Original data processing: Estimation of nucleated cell counts relied on the amplification of reference gene primers. Some clones are missing from TCRdb's copy, which holds only in-frame ones; the method was immunoSEQ multiplex PCR. V and J calls and clone size are given by that table; D and trimming were obtained from the DNA. The profile shows some 300,000 clones, more than 85% of them singletons. This receptor was identified in a man aged 65 to 79 with acute or convalescent COVID-19. The genes are TRBV19 and TRBJ1-4; D ambiguous. Sequenced: peripheral blood. As DNA, the CDR3 is TGTGCCAGTAGGGAAGGGAGGAATGAAAAACTGTTTTTT. As protein: CASREGRNEKLFF. The full variable domain, completed using reference TRBV19 and TRBJ1-4, is DGGITQSPKYLFRKEGQNVTLSCEQNLNHDAMYWYRQDPGQGLRLIYYSQIVNDFQKGDIAEGYSVSREKKESFPLTVTSAQKNPTAFYLCASREGRNEKLFFGSGTQLSVL.